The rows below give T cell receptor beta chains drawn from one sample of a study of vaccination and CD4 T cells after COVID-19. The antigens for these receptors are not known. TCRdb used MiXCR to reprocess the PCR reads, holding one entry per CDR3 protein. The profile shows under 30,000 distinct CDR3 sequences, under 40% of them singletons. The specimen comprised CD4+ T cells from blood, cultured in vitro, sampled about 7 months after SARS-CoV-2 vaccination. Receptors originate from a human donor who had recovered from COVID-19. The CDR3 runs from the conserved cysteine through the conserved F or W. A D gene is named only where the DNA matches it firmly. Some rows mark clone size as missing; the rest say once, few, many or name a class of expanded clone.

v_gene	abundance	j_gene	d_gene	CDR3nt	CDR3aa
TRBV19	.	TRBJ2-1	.	TGTGCCAGTAGTATAGTCCTAGGCGATGAGCAGTTCTTC	CASSIVLGDEQFF
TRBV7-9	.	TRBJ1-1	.	TGTGCCAGCAGCACGGGGGACGTTTTGAAGGTGGATTTCTTT	CASSTGDVLKVDFF
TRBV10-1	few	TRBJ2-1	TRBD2	TGCGCCAGCAGTGAGGCTAGCGGGCGATACAATGAGCAGTTCTTC	CASSEASGRYNEQFF
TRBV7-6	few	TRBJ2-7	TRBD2	TGTGCCAGCAGCTTAGCGCCTAGCGGGAAGTACGAGCAGTACTTC	CASSLAPSGKYEQYF
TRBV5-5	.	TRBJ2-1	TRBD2	TGTGCCAGCAGCCGCGACGTAGCGGGCGAGCAGTTCTTC	CASSRDVAGEQFF
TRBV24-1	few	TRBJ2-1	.	TGTGCCACCAGTGAAAACAGTTACAATGAGCAGTTCTTC	CATSENSYNEQFF
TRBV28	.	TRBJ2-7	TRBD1	TGTGCCAGCAGTTCTCCTCTAAACAGGGGCGGCTACGAGCAGTACTTC	CASSSPLNRGGYEQYF
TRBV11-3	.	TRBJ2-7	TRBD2	TGTGCCAGAAACCAGCGGGAGCTTAACGAGCAGTACTTC	CARNQRELNEQYF
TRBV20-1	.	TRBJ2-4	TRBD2	TGCAGTGCTAGGACCTTTAGCGGGAGCCTAGCCAAAAACATTCAGTACTTC	CSARTFSGSLAKNIQYF
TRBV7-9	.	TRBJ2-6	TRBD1	TGTGCCAGCTGGGACAGGGCGGTCTCTGGGGCCAACGTCCTGACTTTC	CASWDRAVSGANVLTF
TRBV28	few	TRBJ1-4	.	TGTGCCAGCACCTCACAGGACAGCAATGAAAAACTGTTTTTT	CASTSQDSNEKLFF
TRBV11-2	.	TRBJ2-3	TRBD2	TGTGCCAGCAGCCCCGGGACTAGGTCCCCCCGAGATACGCAGTATTTT	CASSPGTRSPRDTQYF